The 5 T cell receptor beta chains below all came from one sample that was sequenced in a study of shared T cell receptors in the human thymus. Using immunoSEQ multiplex PCR, the repertoire was profiled, and TCRdb retains in-frame clones only, with some absent. The sample records approximately 760,000 clones, around 85% being singletons. A further study also used this sample, focusing on human thymus T cells.

The sequenced sample consisted of thymocytes. The receptors stem from a girl in the first two years of life with a congenital heart defect.

The chain links TRBV7-6 to TRBJ2-3; D remains ambiguous. The CDR3 has 17 amino acids. The germline gives CDR1 SGHVS, CDR2 FNYEAQ. V gave up 4 bases and J gave up 1 base, with 18 bases separating them. The CDR3 bases are TGTGCCAGCAGCTCGCCCCCCGAGCCCCCCGGCACAGATACGCAGTATTTT. This codes for CASSSPPEPPGTDTQYF. The complete variable domain, with remaining parts taken from reference TRBV7-6 and TRBJ2-3, reads GAGVSQSPRYKVTKRGQDVALRCDPISGHVSLYWYRQALGQGPEFLTYFNYEAQQDKSGLPNDRFSAERPEGSISTLTIQRTEQRDSAMYRCASSSPPEPPGTDTQYFGPGTRLTVL.

V is TRBV6-1 and J is TRBJ1-3; perhaps TRBD1 as D (5 bases). The V end was cut by 8 bases, the J end by 0 bases, with 14 bases between. Germline CDR1 reads MNHNS; CDR2 reads SASEGT. This CDR3 contains 15 residues. The CDR3 protein is CASLGLSYSGNTIYF. The DNA of the CDR3 is TGTGCCAGCCTGGGACTGAGCTACTCTGGAAACACCATATATTTT.

This clone has a handful of counts. The chain couples TRBV27 to TRBJ1-1, with 7 bases matching TRBD1. Per germline, CDR1 MNHEY and CDR2 SMNVEV (reference sequence). V trimming: 1 base; J trimming: 0 bases; junction bases outside the gene matches: 8. This CDR3 is 17 amino acids long. CDR3 sequence (DNA): TGTGCCAGCAGTTTATGGGGACAGCGCCTCTTGAACACTGAAGCTTTCTTT. Translated: CASSLWGQRLLNTEAFF.

This rearrangement joins TRBV19 to TRBJ1-6; D may be TRBD1 (6 bases). V shed 5 bases and J shed 5 bases, with 22 bases lying between them. CDR3 length equals 18 residues. Per the germline V gene, CDR1 is LNHDA and CDR2 is SQIVND (reference sequence). The CDR3 here is CASSEHTGFGVNNSPLHF. Written as DNA, the CDR3 is TGTGCCAGTAGTGAGCATACAGGGTTTGGAGTGAATAATTCACCCCTCCACTTT.

This clone was recorded only once. The chain links TRBV13 to TRBJ2-7; 9 bases agree with TRBD1. The V gene's germline CDR1 is PRHDT and CDR2 FYEKMQ (reference sequence). This CDR3 comprises 16 residues. The junction had 9 bases not matched to a gene; V was cut back by 4 bases and J by 2 bases. The CDR3 spells CASSSTTGQGTYEQYF. The CDR3 nucleotides read TGTGCCAGCAGCTCCACTACGGGACAGGGCACCTACGAGCAGTACTTC.